This T cell receptor (beta chain) was captured in a study of human T cells and chemical hapten exposure. The study, taken as a whole, reports: After DPC sensitization, TCRs above 1 in 1000 frequency showed no change.

This sample's time point: healthy volunteer bleed at 2 weeks. The starting material, unfractionated whole blood, was used for total RNA extraction. In regard to this clonotype: Its specificity is not known.

Trimming shortened V by 5 bases and J by 0 bases, and 14 bases separated the two germline ends. The CDR3 is 15 residues long. The germline V gene encodes CDR1 SEHNR and CDR2 FQNEAQ (reference sequence). Individual cDNA molecules (in the library) carried attached unique molecular identifiers. Per the authors' pipeline: Sample-level TCR yields exhibited a median of approximately 88,000, with a range of roughly 20,000 to 750,000. TCRdb reprocessed the RACE reads with MiXCR, giving one entry per CDR3 protein. The V and J calls and clone size come from TCRdb's table, not from the authors' own analysis. The sample lists over 100,000 distinct CDR3 sequences; approximately 9.5% were seen once.

The clonotype originates from a male donor in good health. Some clones in this sample may be carry-over from other donors' samples. V is TRBV7-9 and J is TRBJ2-7; TRBD1 might be the D (6 bases). The specimen sequenced was whole blood. The CDR3, as DNA: TGTGCCAGCAGCCGGACAGAAAATCCCTCCTACGAGCAGTACTTC. Translation gives CASSRTENPSYEQYF.